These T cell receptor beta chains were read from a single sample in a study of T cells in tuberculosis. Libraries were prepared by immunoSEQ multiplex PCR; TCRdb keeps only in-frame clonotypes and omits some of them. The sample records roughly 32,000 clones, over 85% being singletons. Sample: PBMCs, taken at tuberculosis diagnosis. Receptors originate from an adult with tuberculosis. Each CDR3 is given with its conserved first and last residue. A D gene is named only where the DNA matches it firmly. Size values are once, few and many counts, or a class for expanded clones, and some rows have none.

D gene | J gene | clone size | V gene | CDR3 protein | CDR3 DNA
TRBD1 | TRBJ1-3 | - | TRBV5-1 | CASSTLDRASGNTIYF | TGCGCCAGCAGCACCTTAGACAGGGCCTCTGGAAACACCATATATTTT
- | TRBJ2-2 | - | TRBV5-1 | CAGSPTPGSETGELFF | TGCGCCGGCAGCCCCACCCCAGGGTCTGAGACCGGGGAGCTGTTTTTT
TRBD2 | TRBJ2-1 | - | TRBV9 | CASSVGLQRGNNEQFF | TGTGCCAGCAGCGTAGGCCTCCAGCGGGGGAACAATGAGCAGTTCTTC
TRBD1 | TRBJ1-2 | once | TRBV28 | CASGTGRYGYTF | TGTGCCAGCGGGACAGGGCGGTATGGCTACACCTTC
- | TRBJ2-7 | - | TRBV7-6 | CASTEIGSYEQYF | TGTGCCAGCACTGAGATCGGCTCCTACGAGCAGTACTTC
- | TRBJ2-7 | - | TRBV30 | CACARTGSSYEQYF | TGTGCCTGTGCGAGGACTGGGAGCTCCTACGAGCAGTACTTC
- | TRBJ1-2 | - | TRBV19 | CASRSRDYGYTF | TGTGCCAGTAGATCCAGGGACTATGGCTACACCTTC
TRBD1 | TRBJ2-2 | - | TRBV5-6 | CASSLAERGRTGELFF | TGTGCCAGCAGCTTGGCAGAGAGGGGGCGCACCGGGGAGCTGTTTTTT
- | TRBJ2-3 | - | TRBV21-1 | CASLRGGAGTDTQYF | TGTGCCAGCTTACGCGGGGGGGCCGGCACAGATACGCAGTATTTT
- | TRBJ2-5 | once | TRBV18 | CASSPPTGLGSETQYF | TGTGCCAGCTCACCACCTACGGGACTCGGGTCAGAGACCCAGTACTTC
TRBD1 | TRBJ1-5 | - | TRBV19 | CASSTTGGDQPQHF | TGTGCCAGTAGTACCACAGGGGGCGATCAGCCCCAGCATTTT
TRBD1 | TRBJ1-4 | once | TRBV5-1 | CASSLQGTNEKLFF | TGCGCCAGCAGCTTACAGGGGACTAATGAAAAACTGTTTTTT
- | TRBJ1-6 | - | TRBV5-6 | CASSLYNSPLHF | TGTGCCAGCAGCCTCTATAATTCACCCCTCCACTTT
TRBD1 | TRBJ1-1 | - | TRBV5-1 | CASSLGTGLRTEAFF | TGCGCCAGCAGCTTGGGGACAGGGTTGAGGACTGAAGCTTTCTTT
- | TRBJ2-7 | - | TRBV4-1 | CASSQDRPGQLGEQYF | TGCGCCAGCAGCCAAGATAGACCTGGACAGCTTGGGGAGCAGTACTTC
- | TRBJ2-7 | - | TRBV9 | CASSVGPSSYEQYF | TGTGCCAGCAGCGTAGGCCCCTCGAGCTACGAGCAGTACTTC
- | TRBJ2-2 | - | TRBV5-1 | CASSLEYGGELFF | TGCGCCAGCAGCTTGGAGTACGGCGGGGAGCTGTTTTTT
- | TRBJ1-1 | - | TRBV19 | CATRRTGGPGNTEAFF | TGTGCCACCCGGAGGACGGGAGGGCCGGGGAACACTGAAGCTTTCTTT
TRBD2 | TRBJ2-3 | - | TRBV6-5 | CASSRAGGPPDTQYF | TGTGCCAGCAGTCGAGCGGGGGGGCCACCAGATACGCAGTATTTT
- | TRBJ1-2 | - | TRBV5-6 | CASSLRDTNYGYTF | TGTGCCAGCAGCTTGAGGGACACAAACTATGGCTACACCTTC
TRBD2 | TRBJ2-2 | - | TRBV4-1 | CASSPVRGEDTGELFF | TGCGCCAGCAGCCCTGTACGGGGGGAGGACACCGGGGAGCTGTTTTTT
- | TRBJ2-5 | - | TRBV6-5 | CASSPERQQTQYF | TGTGCCAGCAGTCCGGAGCGGCAGCAGACCCAGTACTTC
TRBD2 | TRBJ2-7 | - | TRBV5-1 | CASSGEGPIYEQYF | TGCGCCAGCAGTGGGGAGGGTCCTATCTACGAGCAGTACTTC
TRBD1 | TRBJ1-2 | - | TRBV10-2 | CASSDWGQGSGYTF | TGCGCCAGCAGTGACTGGGGACAGGGCTCAGGCTACACCTTC
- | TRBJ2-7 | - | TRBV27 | CASSATGGVREQYF | TGTGCCAGCAGTGCCACAGGGGGGGTGAGGGAGCAGTACTTC
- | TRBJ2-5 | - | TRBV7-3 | CASSPTGNGGETQYF | TGTGCCAGCAGCCCGACAGGGAACGGGGGAGAGACCCAGTACTTC
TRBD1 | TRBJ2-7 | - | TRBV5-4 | CASSYTGQGGRYEQYF | TGTGCCAGCAGCTACACCGGACAGGGAGGAAGGTACGAGCAGTACTTC
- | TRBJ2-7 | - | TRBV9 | CASSVGGSSYEQYF | TGTGCCAGCAGCGTAGGAGGGAGCTCCTACGAGCAGTACTTC
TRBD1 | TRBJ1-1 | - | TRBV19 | CASSWDRGDTEAFF | TGTGCCAGTAGTTGGGACAGGGGAGACACTGAAGCTTTCTTT
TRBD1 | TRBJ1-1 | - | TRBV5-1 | CASSLVQGENTEAFF | TGCGCCAGCAGCCTCGTACAGGGGGAGAACACTGAAGCTTTCTTT
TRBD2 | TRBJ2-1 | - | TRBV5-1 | CASSLQGLGSSNEQFF | TGCGCCAGCAGCTTGCAAGGACTAGGGTCCTCGAATGAGCAGTTCTTC
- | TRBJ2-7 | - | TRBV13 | CASSFRGRSSYEQYF | TGTGCCAGCAGCTTCAGGGGAAGGAGCTCCTACGAGCAGTACTTC
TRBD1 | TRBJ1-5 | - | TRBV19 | CASSLSRDRDQPQHF | TGTGCCAGTAGTCTTTCCCGGGACAGGGACCAGCCCCAGCATTTT
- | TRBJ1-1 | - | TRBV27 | CASSGDRNTEAFF | TGTGCCAGCAGCGGAGACAGGAACACTGAAGCTTTCTTT
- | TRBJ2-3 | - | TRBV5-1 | CASSPSDGRYTQYF | TGCGCCAGCAGCCCCAGCGACGGGAGATATACGCAGTATTTT
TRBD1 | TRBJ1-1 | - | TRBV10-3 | CAISQGQGNTEAFF | TGTGCCATCAGTCAGGGACAGGGGAACACTGAAGCTTTCTTT
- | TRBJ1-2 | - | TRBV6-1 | CASSLYSGYTF | TGTGCCAGCAGTCTCTATAGTGGCTACACCTTC
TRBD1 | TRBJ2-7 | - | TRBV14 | CASSPRPGTGTYEQYF | TGTGCCAGCAGCCCTCGCCCCGGGACAGGGACCTACGAGCAGTACTTC
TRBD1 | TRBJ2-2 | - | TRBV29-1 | CSVGTGRGYSGELFF | TGCAGCGTCGGGACAGGGCGTGGGTATTCGGGGGAGCTGTTTTTT
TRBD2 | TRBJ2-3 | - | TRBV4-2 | CASSRGLAGSTDTQYF | TGTGCCAGCAGCCGAGGACTAGCGGGGTCGACAGATACGCAGTATTTT
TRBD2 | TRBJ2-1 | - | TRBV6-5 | CASSYSGGGYNEQFF | TGTGCCAGCAGTTACTCTGGGGGGGGTTACAATGAGCAGTTCTTC
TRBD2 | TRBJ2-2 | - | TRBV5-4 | CASSAASGGAGTGELFF | TGTGCCAGCAGCGCCGCTAGCGGGGGGGCGGGCACCGGGGAGCTGTTTTTT
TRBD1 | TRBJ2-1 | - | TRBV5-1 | CASSLTGGRNEQFF | TGCGCCAGCAGCTTGACAGGGGGCAGGAATGAGCAGTTCTTC
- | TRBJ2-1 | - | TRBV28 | CASSFDYPPSSYNEQFF | TGTGCCAGCAGTTTTGACTACCCGCCAAGCTCCTACAATGAGCAGTTCTTC
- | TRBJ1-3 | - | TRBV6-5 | CASSYSRSSGNTIYF | TGTGCCAGCAGTTACTCCCGGAGTTCCGGAAACACCATATATTTT
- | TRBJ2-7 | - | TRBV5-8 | CASSWTDSNSYEQYF | TGTGCCAGCAGCTGGACGGACAGCAACTCCTACGAGCAGTACTTC
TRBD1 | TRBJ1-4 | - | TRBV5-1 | CASSPGQGATNEKLFF | TGCGCCAGCAGCCCGGGACAGGGAGCGACTAATGAAAAACTGTTTTTT
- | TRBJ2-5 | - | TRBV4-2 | CASSQDPSVQETQYF | TGTGCCAGCAGCCAAGATCCTAGCGTACAAGAGACCCAGTACTTC
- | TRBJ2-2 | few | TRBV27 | CASARVFGELFF | TGTGCCAGTGCCAGGGTGTTTGGGGAGCTGTTTTTT
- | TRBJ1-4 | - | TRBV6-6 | CASSPGSLWANEKLFF | TGTGCCAGCAGCCCGGGTTCGCTGTGGGCTAATGAAAAACTGTTTTTT
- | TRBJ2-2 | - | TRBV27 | CASSLSQAGLAGELFF | TGTGCCAGCAGTTTATCGCAGGCGGGATTAGCCGGGGAGCTGTTTTTT
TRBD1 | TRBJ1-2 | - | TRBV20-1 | CSAWDSYGYTF | TGCAGTGCCTGGGACAGCTATGGCTACACCTTC
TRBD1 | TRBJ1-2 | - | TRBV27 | CASSLQGVGYGYTF | TGTGCCAGCAGTTTACAGGGGGTAGGCTATGGCTACACCTTC
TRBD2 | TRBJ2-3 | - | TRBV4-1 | CASSRQAGGPNPTDTQYF | TGCGCCAGCAGCCGGCAAGCGGGAGGGCCCAACCCCACAGATACGCAGTATTTT
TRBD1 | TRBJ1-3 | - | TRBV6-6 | CASSQGAFGNTIYF | TGTGCCAGCAGCCAGGGGGCGTTTGGAAACACCATATATTTT
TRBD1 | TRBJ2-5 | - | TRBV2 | CASSRQGAGETQYF | TGTGCCAGCAGTCGACAGGGGGCTGGAGAGACCCAGTACTTC